This T cell receptor beta chain stems from a study of blood T cell repertoires in COVID-19. Study overall: There were acute and convalescent COVID-19 samples, and they came from the United States, Italy and Spain. Sample material is recorded as cDNA or gDNA derived from T cells, B-cell-depleted T cells, or PBMCs.

Participant reports of clinical history set cohort assignment. Donors of Cohort 3 who recovered were those that had two negative PCRs, clearance, or symptom resolution. Sequenced by immunoSEQ multiplex PCR; TCRdb stores in-frame clones only, minus some. The data show 250,000 to 300,000 clones, around 90% seen once. The TCR sequence derives from a woman in her 30s who had recovered from COVID-19. Sequencing was performed on PBMCs or T cells enriched from blood (not recorded which).

The CDR3 loop is CASSPYRGQNTGELFF. DNA for the CDR3: TGTGCCAGCAGCCCATACAGGGGGCAGAACACCGGGGAGCTGTTTTTT. The chain has TRBV7-8 and TRBJ2-2; 9 nucleotides line up with TRBD1. V was pared by 5 bases and J by 1 base, with 5 bases of the junction left unmatched. The germline CDR1 and CDR2 sequences are SGHVS and FQNEAQ. There are 16 residues in the CDR3.